This entry features one T cell receptor (beta chain) sequence. The data were taken from a study of CD8 T cells in ankylosing spondylitis. TCRdb reanalysed the 5' RACE reads using MiXCR and keeps one entry per CDR3 protein. The table shows roughly 230,000 distinct CDR3 sequences, with over 15% occurring only once. Trimming left V 3 bases short and J 6 bases short, with 22 bases between. CDR3 length: 17 amino acids. Germline V gene lookup returns CDR1 SGDLS and CDR2 YYNGEE. The source material was blood, either unsorted or a sorted T cell fraction (not recorded which). The clonotype comes from a male donor with ankylosing spondylitis or in good health (not recorded which). The chain recombines TRBV9 with TRBJ2-1; D gene unclear. The CDR3 region is CASSDGVYKSKGNEQFF. The CDR3 bases are TGTGCCAGCAGCGATGGGGTCTATAAAAGTAAGGGCAATGAGCAGTTCTTC.